This T cell receptor (beta chain) was captured in a study of blood T cell repertoires in COVID-19. At the level of the study: COVID-19 samples, acute and convalescent, were from the United States, Italy and Spain. The cDNA or gDNA used as material had been derived from T cells, B-cell-depleted T cells, or PBMCs.

Under the authors' procedure: By means of reference gene primer amplification, nucleated cell counts were estimated. The protocol was immunoSEQ multiplex PCR, while the TCRdb copy is restricted to in-frame clones and leaves out a portion. V and J calls plus clone size are reproduced from that table; the DNA served to infer D and trimming. This table holds approximately 68,000 clones, about nine tenths found once. CDR1 and CDR2 (germline): SGHRS, YFSETQ. The CDR3 covers 15 residues. With V trimmed by 4 bases and J by 2 bases, 7 bases remained unmatched. The TCR was taken from a man between 45 and 60 years old with active COVID-19. The sequenced sample was peripheral blood. The rearrangement joins TRBV5-1 to TRBJ1-1, with 8 bases fitting TRBD1. CDR3 bases: TGCGCCAGCAGCCCGGATGGACAGGGAAACACTGAAGCTTTCTTT. Its protein is CASSPDGQGNTEAFF.